This T cell receptor (beta chain) was retrieved from a study of T cells expressing NK-cell markers. The overall study: Seropositivity for HCMV was found in seven of the eight sequenced donors, with one seronegative.

No DNA is given; TCRdb re-called the 5' RACE reads and lists each CDR3 protein once. With 440,000 or so distinct CDR3 sequences in the sample, the ten largest clones hold 7.3%. Per germline, CDR1 DFQATT and CDR2 SNEGSKA (reference sequence). The CDR3 runs to 15 residues. Of note for this clonotype: Its target is unknown.

General study results and limits: Expanded clones of NKG2C+ T cells had an unclear HCMV specificity. Researchers report these clonotypes also headed the CD3+CD56-NKG2C+ fraction in several donors.

The sequencing input was blood T cells: a sorted CD56 or NKG2C T cell subset, CD4+ or CD8+ T cells, or bulk PBMC T cells (not recorded which). The clonotype originates from a woman aged 18 to 75 in good health. The gene calls are TRBV20-1 and TRBJ2-1. The CDR3 here is CSARDRETLYNEQFF.